This T cell receptor (beta chain) was retrieved from a study of long-term antiretroviral therapy in people with HIV. Across the study: The earliest samples came from an era when ART typically awaited falling CD4 counts. General study findings and limits: Upon ART, diversity increased but remained lower than transplant donor controls. The blood, collected between about 2004 and 2018, was possibly taken under older ART regimens. Information on adherence to ART, viral resistance or therapy changes was unavailable.

They ran version v3.0 of the immunoSEQ assay at survey level. Clones were read by immunoSEQ multiplex PCR, and TCRdb kept only the in-frame ones, dropping some. The sample has about 14,000 clones, more than 60% seen once; the top ten hold around 18%. Germline lookup yields CDR1 LNHDA and CDR2 SQIVND (reference sequence). There are 15 residues in the CDR3. Trimming removed 3 bases from V and 2 bases from J; junction bases left unmatched: 3. Only a few counts were recorded for this clone. The antigen is unknown. The material was unsorted PBMCs, obtained 1.3 years before starting antiretroviral therapy. This TCR derives from a man in his forties with HIV. The rearrangement uses TRBV19 and TRBJ2-1, with TRBD2 identical over 8 bases. In nucleotides, the CDR3 is TGTGCCAGTAGTATTACTAGCGGCCCCTACAATGAGCAGTTCTTC. Encoded protein: CASSITSGPYNEQFF.